In this sample, the clone carrying this T cell receptor beta chain turned up once. Only in-frame clones appear in the TCRdb table, and some are missing; sequencing was by immunoSEQ multiplex PCR. The sample records tens of thousands of clones, about 78% being singletons. This entry belongs to a study of blood T cell repertoires in COVID-19. Study details: The United States, Italy and Spain were the sources of the acute and convalescent COVID-19 samples.

Per germline, CDR1 ENHRY and CDR2 SYGVKD. The CDR3 has 14 residues. V was shortened by 2 bases and J by 3 bases, with 10 bases between the two germline ends. This receptor was obtained from an elderly man with active or convalescent COVID-19. This sequence joins TRBV10-3 and TRBJ2-5, with a tentative D call TRBD1 (6 bases). What was sequenced was peripheral blood. The CDR3 sequence: CAISEGGQKETQYF. CDR3 coding DNA: TGTGCCATCAGTGAGGGAGGACAGAAAGAGACCCAGTACTTC.